Each of the 28 T cell receptor beta chains below was sequenced from the same sample in a study of cytomegalovirus exposure and HLA in healthy donors. Primers: 60 Vbeta forward and 13 Jbeta reverse. The repertoire was sequenced with immunoSEQ multiplex PCR; TCRdb's copy has only in-frame clones and lacks some. The table includes about 88,000 clones, about 75% detected once. Specimen: PBMCs. All receptors come from a woman between 35 and 50 years old in good health and CMV-seronegative.

The J gene is TRBJ2-6, the V gene TRBV6-5; 7 bases are shared with TRBD1. V lost 6 bases, J lost 4 bases, and 6 bases stayed unmatched. Germline V lookup: CDR1 MNHEY, CDR2 SVGAGI. This CDR3 contains 15 residues. The CDR3 DNA sequence: TGTGCCAGCAGGTTTGACAGGGTCGGGGCCAACGTCCTGACTTTC. It specifies CASRFDRVGANVLTF.

This clone was seen a single time. The chain carries TRBV27 and TRBJ1-6, with unresolved D. This CDR3 is 14 amino acids long. Germline values: CDR1 MNHEY, CDR2 SMNVEV (reference sequence). Trimming took 2 bases from V and 7 from J, leaving 9 bases between them. CDR3 DNA sequence: TGTGCCAGCAGTTTAACAGCGGGGAATTCACCCCTCCACTTT. It codes for CASSLTAGNSPLHF.

The chain links TRBV5-1 to TRBJ2-7, with TRBD1 identical over 7 bases. The junction had 12 bases not matched to a gene; V was cut back by 4 bases and J by 5 bases. Looked up from germline, CDR1 is SGHRS and CDR2 is YFSETQ. The CDR3 consists of 15 residues. This CDR3 is CASSPERGRFDEQYF. The CDR3 nucleotides read TGCGCCAGCAGCCCGGAAAGGGGGCGCTTCGACGAGCAGTACTTC.

The chain has TRBV13 and TRBJ2-1; 11 bases map to TRBD2. V lost 5 bases to trimming and J lost 9 bases; unmatched junction nucleotides: 12. CDR1 is PRHDT, CDR2 FYEKMQ, per germline (reference sequence). The CDR3 is 16 amino acids. CDR3 region: CASSQNPGLAVLEQFF. The CDR3, as DNA: TGTGCCAGCAGCCAAAATCCGGGACTAGCGGTTCTTGAGCAGTTCTTC.

This chain links TRBV29-1 with TRBJ2-7, with D perhaps matching TRBD1 (6 bases). This CDR3 is 12 amino acids long. V was trimmed by 7 bases and J by 5 bases, leaving 15 bases between them. Germline loops: CDR1 SQVTM, CDR2 ANQGSEA. CDR3 protein: CSGTRGTNEQYF. The CDR3 nucleotides read TGCAGCGGTACCAGGGGAACTAACGAGCAGTACTTC.

This chain links TRBV12-5 with TRBJ2-3, with TRBD1 matching 9 bases. Germline V lookup: CDR1 LGHNT, CDR2 FRNRAP. J lost 3 bases, V lost 2 bases, and 6 bases had no gene match. The CDR3 consists of 16 residues. CDR3 sequence: CASGLLQGAGTDTQYF. The CDR3 coding sequence is TGTGCTAGTGGTTTGTTACAGGGGGCAGGGACAGATACGCAGTATTTT.

The rearrangement uses TRBV4-1 and TRBJ2-5, with 9 bases matching TRBD2. V lost 1 base and J lost 7; bases outside the gene matches: 10. Per the germline V gene, CDR1 is MGHRA and CDR2 is YSYEKL. This CDR3 contains 16 residues. CDR3 sequence (DNA): TGCGCCAGCAGCCAAGCGCCCGGGACTAGCTTGGCGACCCAGTACTTC. As protein: CASSQAPGTSLATQYF.

The CDR3 loop is CASSHTGPEQYF. The CDR3 DNA follows: TGTGCCAGCAGTCATACAGGGCCCGAGCAGTACTTC. The chain joins TRBV7-6 to TRBJ2-7; D may be TRBD1 (6 bases). The germline V gene encodes CDR1 SGHVS and CDR2 FNYEAQ. V was cut by 6 bases and J by 6 bases, with 12 bases left in between. This CDR3 has 12 amino acids.

This chain joins TRBV6-5 and TRBJ1-2; D is uncertain. The germline V gene encodes CDR1 MNHEY and CDR2 SVGAGI. The CDR3 consists of 14 residues. V lost 0 bases, J lost 3 bases, and 8 bases lay in between. CDR3 region: CASSYSDRDYGYTF. The CDR3 DNA reads TGTGCCAGCAGTTACTCCGACCGGGACTATGGCTACACCTTC.

This clone was detected a few times. This chain links TRBV4-1 with TRBJ1-2; D is uncertain. The germline V gene has CDR1 MGHRA and CDR2 YSYEKL. CDR3 length: 14 residues. Trimming removed 4 bases from V and 8 bases from J, with 17 bases in between. DNA for the CDR3: TGCGCCAGCAGCCTAAGTGAGGGAGGTGGGGGCTACACCTTC. Translation gives CASSLSEGGGGYTF.

This clone was detected once. This chain's CDR3 is CASSNPVGHATEAFF. For the CDR3, the DNA is TGTGCCAGCAGTAACCCGGTGGGCCATGCCACTGAAGCTTTCTTT. This chain links TRBV28 with TRBJ1-1; no reliable D call. This CDR3 spans 15 amino acids. Germline V gene data show CDR1 as MDHEN and CDR2 as SYDVKM. V was clipped by 5 bases and J by 4 bases, with 17 bases between them.

The sample holds a few counts of this clone. The chain employs TRBV5-1 and TRBJ2-1; D possibly corresponds to TRBD1 (5 bases). CDR1 and CDR2 from the germline V gene are SGHRS and YFSETQ. The CDR3 is 15 residues long. Deletions cut 3 bases from V and 0 bases from J, with 10 bases between. CDR3 sequence: CASSWGPSSYNEQFF. In nucleotides, the CDR3 is TGCGCCAGCAGCTGGGGCCCGAGCTCCTACAATGAGCAGTTCTTC. The variable domain in full, with the rest retrieved from reference TRBV5-1 and TRBJ2-1, is KAGVTQTPRYLIKTRGQQVTLSCSPISGHRSVSWYQQTPGQGLQFLFEYFSETQRNKGNFPGRFSGRQFSNSRSEMNVSTLELGDSALYLCASSWGPSSYNEQFFGPGTRLTVL.

The chain has TRBV2 and TRBJ1-1; D is ambiguous. Between the trimmed V and J ends, which lost 5 bases and 1 base, there was a span of 5 bases. CDR1 is SNHLY and CDR2 is FYNNEI in the germline V gene. The CDR3 extends over 12 amino acids. CDR3 coding DNA: TGTGCCAGCAGTCGGAGGAACACTGAAGCTTTCTTT. Protein product: CASSRRNTEAFF.

The chain employs TRBV5-1 and TRBJ1-2, with a possible D match to TRBD1 (5 bases). Per germline, CDR1 SGHRS and CDR2 YFSETQ. This CDR3 is 14 amino acids long. Trimming took off 0 bases at V and 5 bases at J, with 11 bases between the two ends. Here the CDR3 DNA reads TGCGCCAGCAGCTTGGGGCGGGGCGAGTATGGCTACACCTTC. Protein sequence: CASSLGRGEYGYTF.

J is TRBJ2-3 and V is TRBV2; D is possibly TRBD2 (5 bases). The V and J ends lost 10 bases and 0 bases respectively, with 14 bases between them. The germline V gene encodes CDR1 SNHLY and CDR2 FYNNEI. The CDR3 has 14 amino acids. CDR3 nucleotides: TGTGCCACCGCCTTAGGACTTAGCACAGATACGCAGTATTTT. Translating gives CATALGLSTDTQYF.

In this sample, this clone turned up a few times. This chain connects TRBV2 to TRBJ2-7; 7 positions agree with TRBD2. The CDR3 length is 12 residues. After removal of 4 bases from V and 3 bases from J, the junction contained 0 bases not matched to a gene. Germline V gene data show CDR1 as SNHLY and CDR2 as FYNNEI. CDR3 sequence (DNA): TGTGCCAGCAGTGCGGGGGGCTACGAGCAGTACTTC. Translated: CASSAGGYEQYF.

V is TRBV7-8 and J is TRBJ1-5; D is unresolved. V lost 5 bases and J 3 bases, leaving 11 bases between the germline ends. Germline CDR1 is SGHVS and CDR2 is FQNEAQ. This CDR3 comprises 14 residues. CDR3 sequence: CASSPDTPNQPQHF. The CDR3 nucleotides are TGTGCCAGCAGCCCCGACACACCCAATCAGCCCCAGCATTTT. Variable domain in full (rest from reference TRBV7-8 and TRBJ1-5): GAGVSQSPRYKVAKRGQDVALRCDPISGHVSLFWYQQALGQGPEFLTYFQNEAQLDKSGLPSDRFFAERPEGSVSTLKIQRTQQEDSAVYLCASSPDTPNQPQHFGDGTRLSIL.

This clone appeared a few times. The V call is TRBV18, the J call TRBJ1-1; TRBD1 is a possible D gene (6 bases). Germline V gives CDR1 KGHSH, CDR2 LQKENI. V lost 3 bases and J lost 6, with 17 bases in between. The CDR3 runs 15 residues. The CDR3 protein is CASSPKGGALSEAFF. DNA for the CDR3: TGTGCCAGCTCACCTAAGGGGGGGGCGCTATCTGAAGCTTTCTTT.

The rearrangement joins TRBV15 to TRBJ1-1; D possibly corresponds to TRBD1 (6 bases). V was pared by 4 bases and J by 2 bases, with 14 bases between. Germline lookup yields CDR1 LNHNV and CDR2 YYDKDF (reference sequence). This CDR3 has 15 amino acids. The CDR3 nucleotides are TGTGCCACCAGCATGGGCGGACAGCTTAACACTGAAGCTTTCTTT. This gives the protein CATSMGGQLNTEAFF.

The gene calls are TRBV6-1 and TRBJ1-1; no firm D call. CDR1 and CDR2 (germline): MNHNS, SASEGT. The V and J ends lost 7 bases and 5 bases respectively, with 14 bases between them. The CDR3 runs to 13 residues. The CDR3 nucleotides are TGTGCCAGCACCTGGGCCCCAGAAACTGAAGCTTTCTTT. Protein: CASTWAPETEAFF.

J is TRBJ2-3 and V is TRBV7-2; 8 bases are shared with TRBD2. Germline V lookup: CDR1 SGHTA, CDR2 FQGNSA. The CDR3 runs to 14 residues. Unmatched junction bases numbered 4, after V lost 3 bases and J lost 5 bases. The CDR3 DNA follows: TGTGCCAGCAGCTTTGCGGGGGGCCTAGATACGCAGTATTTT. Its protein product is CASSFAGGLDTQYF. The entire variable domain, with the rest obtained from reference TRBV7-2 and TRBJ2-3, is as follows: GAGVSQSPSNKVTEKGKDVELRCDPISGHTALYWYRQSLGQGLEFLIYFQGNSAPDKSGLPSDRFSAERTGGSVSTLTIQRTQQEDSAVYLCASSFAGGLDTQYFGPGTRLTVL.

The rearrangement joins TRBV5-1 to TRBJ2-5; 11 bases align to TRBD2. The ends lost 4 bases at V and 4 bases at J; junction bases unmatched: 6. CDR1 SGHRS and CDR2 YFSETQ come from the germline V gene. The CDR3 is 15 amino acids. CDR3 nucleotides: TGCGCCAGCAGCGTAGTAGCGGGGGGGCCAGAGACCCAGTACTTC. Encoded protein: CASSVVAGGPETQYF. The whole variable domain, remainder taken from reference TRBV5-1 and TRBJ2-5, is KAGVTQTPRYLIKTRGQQVTLSCSPISGHRSVSWYQQTPGQGLQFLFEYFSETQRNKGNFPGRFSGRQFSNSRSEMNVSTLELGDSALYLCASSVVAGGPETQYFGPGTRLLVL.

The chain recombines TRBV7-8 with TRBJ2-3, with 9 bases lining up with TRBD2. The CDR3 runs 15 residues. Germline V gives CDR1 SGHVS, CDR2 FQNEAQ. V lost 6 bases to trimming and J lost 1 base; unmatched junction nucleotides: 5. The CDR3 DNA sequence: TGTGCCAGCAGGCCGGAGCGGGGGGGCACAGATACGCAGTATTTT. Amino acid sequence: CASRPERGGTDTQYF.

The rearrangement joins TRBV11-2 to TRBJ2-1, with D unresolved. V dropped 5 bases and J dropped 6 bases, with 5 bases sitting between them. CDR3 length: 11 residues. Germline V gives CDR1 SGHAT, CDR2 FQNNGV. CDR3 loop: CASSRGNEQFF. The CDR3 coding sequence is TGTGCCAGCAGCCGAGGCAATGAGCAGTTCTTC.

A few counts support this clone. The V and J genes are TRBV9 and TRBJ1-1; TRBD1 aligns across 7 bases. Germline trimming cut 4 bases from V and 3 bases from J; bases unmatched to any gene: 15. The CDR3 extends over 17 amino acids. CDR1 is SGDLS, CDR2 YYNGEE, per germline. CDR3 in amino acids: CASSLPGTGVYDTEAFF. As DNA, the CDR3 is TGTGCCAGCAGCCTACCGGGAACAGGGGTCTACGACACTGAAGCTTTCTTT.

This clone appeared once. This chain joins TRBV7-2 and TRBJ1-1; D perhaps matches TRBD1 (6 bases). The CDR3 runs to 16 residues. Germline V lookup: CDR1 SGHTA, CDR2 FQGNSA. Trimming cost V 1 base and J 1 base, with 13 bases left between them. As DNA, the CDR3 is TGTGCCAGCAGCTTAGGCAGGGGCGAATCGAACACTGAAGCTTTCTTT. Its protein product is CASSLGRGESNTEAFF. Full variable domain (missing parts from reference TRBV7-2 and TRBJ1-1): GAGVSQSPSNKVTEKGKDVELRCDPISGHTALYWYRQSLGQGLEFLIYFQGNSAPDKSGLPSDRFSAERTGGSVSTLTIQRTQQEDSAVYLCASSLGRGESNTEAFFGQGTRLTVV.

This clone came up a few times. This chain joins TRBV10-3 and TRBJ1-2; D not resolved. Per germline, CDR1 ENHRY and CDR2 SYGVKD. The V and J ends lost 8 bases and 8 bases respectively, with 15 bases between them. The CDR3 consists of 12 residues. CDR3 sequence (DNA): TGTGCCATCCCCCCCGATGCGGGGGGCTACACCTTC. It codes for CAIPPDAGGYTF.

This clone showed up just a few times. The chain has TRBV6-4 and TRBJ2-6; D perhaps matches TRBD1 (5 bases). The germline V gene encodes CDR1 MRHNA and CDR2 SNTAGT. The CDR3 has 14 amino acids. V was pared by 6 bases and J by 4 bases, with 10 bases between. CDR3 sequence reads: CASRAGPGANVLTF. CDR3 in DNA: TGTGCCAGCAGAGCAGGGCCCGGGGCCAACGTCCTGACTTTC.